This T cell receptor beta chain was observed in a study of cytomegalovirus exposure and HLA in healthy donors (TCRdb year 2017). For the wider study: According to an earlier analysis of 450 to 650 of the donors, about 179 million T cells yielded some 110 million unique TCR beta sequences and approximately 300 Gb of sequence data. Of the 300 to 500 genotyped donors, over 80% were placed in the genetic ancestry cluster associated with self-reported Caucasian donors. The study profiled the T cell repertoires of hundreds of subjects by immunosequencing and related them to cytomegalovirus serostatus. An earlier analysis of about 600 of the donors used high-throughput TCR beta sequencing to judge whether each TCR beta V gene segment behaved as functional or pseudogenic. Class I and class II HLA loci were covered by the typing at four-digit resolution. Four or five DR-DQ haplotypes were handled as single units for association and clustering, since linkage in the cohort was strong. Rather than using new phenotypic data, the later analysis identified candidate immune exposures from TCR beta sequences and from how often those sequences occurred across donors. Besides the first cohort of some 670 subjects, a separate validation cohort made up of 120 different subjects was used. Typing coverage varied by locus: 629-630 donors for A, B, C, DRB1 and DQB1; 522 for DQA1; 606 for DPA1; under 490 for DPB1. The study combined high-throughput TCR immunosequencing, statistical association of individual TCRs with disease status, and machine learning to predict cytomegalovirus infection status. Donor age, sex, ethnicity and CMV serostatus were collected together with the repertoire data. A later genetic analysis took genome-wide SNP genotypes for about three fifths of the roughly 670 donors and used that subset as a discovery cohort. To study patterns of TCR occurrence, a later analysis re-analyzed previously published TCR beta repertoires from 650 to 750 donors and added high-resolution HLA genotyping. Approximately 300 gigabases of sequencing data and around 80 million unique TCR sequences made up an early release that covered 640 HLA-typed donors. On average, around 230,000 unique TCR beta nucleotide sequences were sequenced per donor among more than 350 genotyped donors of the cohort, with roughly a sixth of those sequences being non-productive. Every discovery cohort repertoire had been produced on one sequencing platform. The study aimed to test whether cataloging public T cell receptors could reveal signatures of past pathogen exposure. On the study overall, not on this receptor specifically: In an earlier analysis of a few hundred of the donors, most TCR beta V segments were observed in productive rearrangements about 90% or about 30% of the time, broadly matching IMGT annotations. The sequencing pipeline was judged likely to have produced a cluster of highly shared sequence variants as a technical artifact. At a false discovery rate of 0.05, a later analysis linked some 17,000 TCR beta sequences to specific HLA alleles. In vitro tests confirmed that three of the cytomegalovirus-associated TCR beta chains recognize cytomegalovirus antigens. This cohort had only TCR beta chains sequenced, and the lack of alpha or paired-chain data limited which features could be detected. The authors suggested that the approach could potentially be extended to other disease states and immunological phenotypes. Correlated functional status among segregating V segments might be attributable to linkage disequilibrium, but an unknown experimental factor could not be ruled out. Because HLA typing was unavailable for some donors at each locus, only the typed subset was used in association tests. A total of 150 or so TCR beta chains were listed by the study as associated with cytomegalovirus. For the cohort, immune exposure information was limited to CMV serostatus. Because the 87-base-pair reads could not distinguish some IMGT-functional V segments, including TRBV6-2 and TRBV6-3, those segments were excluded. A further reported finding was that TCR beta sequences accurately predicted the HLA-A and HLA-B alleles for most subjects in the first cohort. Roughly uniform sequencing depth across donors was assumed in presence/absence analyses, although this assumption may not hold. In a later analysis, HLA-associated TCR beta chains showed more clonal expansion and lower generation probabilities than non-associated chains that were equally common. Some 15 rarely observed V segments, including chromosome 9 orphons, were excluded from the earlier analysis of about 500 of the donors because counts were too low. In a later analysis, several top co-occurrence clusters were reported to appear linked to parvovirus B19, influenza, CMV and Epstein-Barr virus. According to a later analysis, most CMV-associated TCR beta chains appeared to be HLA-restricted, and the HLA associations seemed to be driven largely by CMV exposure. In both the original and validation cohorts, the classifier was reported to diagnose cytomegalovirus status with high specificity and sensitivity. Compared with the roughly 700-donor mean, donors in an Asian-associated ancestry cluster had fewer N-insertions in productive TCRs, according to a later genetic analysis. When HLA alleles, especially DR and DQ, strongly co-occurred, attributing TCR associations to individual alleles was difficult. Most TCR sequences were observed very rarely across donors, whereas some public TCRs were present in many individuals. In a later analysis, TCR association rates were found to vary across HLA loci, with the most associated TCRs seen for DRB1 alleles and the fewest for HLA-C alleles. An association between a missense DCLRE1C variant and V-gene and J-gene trimming of TCR beta chains was found in a later genetic analysis and replicated in an independent cohort.

Library method: the immunoSEQ multiplex PCR assay. The multiplex PCR relied on a mix of 60 forward primers for TCR Vbeta segments and 13 reverse primers for TCR Jbeta segments. The CDR3 region of rearranged TCR beta genes was amplified from genomic DNA with a multiplex PCR assay. On the Illumina HiSeq System, the amplified TCR beta libraries were sequenced as 87-base-pair reads. Concerning the study's data processing: A later analysis counted 65 million to 90 million unique TCR beta chains across the 670 or so repertoires, and approximately 11 million of these chains were shared by at least two donors. A nearest-neighbor algorithm error-corrected the raw reads and collapsed the reads into unique sequences, merging closely related sequences to remove PCR and sequencing errors. V, D and J gene segments were assigned by aligning CDR3 sequences to IMGT reference sequences. For a sequence to be retained, a match of at least six nucleotides was required to both a V gene segment and a J gene segment. Rearrangements were classified as productive when the CDR3 lacked stop codons and remained in frame with V and J, and all other rearrangements were classified as non-productive. Following IMGT convention, CDR3 was defined as the stretch from the second conserved V-encoded cysteine up to the conserved J-encoded phenylalanine. Sequences without an unambiguous match to a single V gene segment were excluded from the earlier analysis of approximately 600 of the donors. In an earlier analysis of some 590 of the donors, V segments were called functional above 56.7% productive rearrangements and were called segregating when the between-donor standard deviation exceeded 5%. A statistical classification framework was built to diagnose cytomegalovirus status from the catalog of TCR beta chain sequences. A later analysis assigned V and J genes by comparing TCR nucleotide sequences with IMGT/GENE-DB human TR gene sequences. In a later analysis, CDR3 sequences and most-parsimonious VDJ recombination scenarios were assigned using the TCRdist pipeline. A later analysis defined each TCR beta chain by its CDR3 amino acid sequence plus V-gene family, and excluded reads lacking a unique V-gene family. To address suspected cross-contamination and a sequencing artifact, a later analysis removed 592 highly shared, low-generation-probability nucleotide sequences. In a later analysis, a clonal expansion index was calculated for each public chain from normalized within-repertoire ranks of inferred template counts. In a later analysis, generation probabilities were computed with a VDJ recombination model fitted to out-of-frame rearrangements, and the resulting probabilities were checked against IGoR. In a later analysis, hypergeometric tests were used to score TCR-TCR, TCR-HLA and TCR-CMV co-occurrence, with a repertoire-size bias correction applied to TCR pairs. To estimate false discovery rates, a later analysis permuted the HLA or CMV assignments 20 times. In a later analysis, co-occurring TCRs were grouped with DBSCAN, and TCRdist sequence similarity was added when clustering was performed within HLA-allele-positive subsets. For co-occurrence clustering, repertoires with fewer than 30,000 or more than 120,000 public chains were excluded, along with roughly 5 repertoires with anomalous nucleotide sharing. TCRdb obtained this table from immuneACCESS and retained in-frame rearrangements with V and J assigned. These tables miss some clones; where compared with another copy, unresolved V genes account for less than half of the shortfall, and the remainder is unexplained. V and J calls and clone size are those listed in that table; D and trimming were worked out from the DNA. The sample table contains about 180,000 clones; only one count was recorded for 65% to 75% of them. The ten largest clones represent roughly 2.5% of the sample.

V is reduced by 8 bases and J by 3 bases, leaving a spacing of 7 bases between them. The CDR3 covers 12 residues, taking in both the cysteine and the phenylalanine. The entry retains the CDR3 DNA only, 36 bases that are in frame from base 1. CDR1 and CDR2 (SGHNT, YENEEA) derive from the germline V gene. In total, around 600 healthy bone marrow donors made up the cohort. At the time of sampling, all cohort members were nominally healthy, though unrecorded immune exposures were likely present. CMV serostatus was positive for 289 and negative for about 50% of the roughly 670 cohort members, and was not recorded for this donor. A peripheral blood sample was provided by each donor, and peripheral blood mononuclear cells were used for TCR beta sequencing. Genomic DNA was extracted from the blood cell samples with the Qiagen DNeasy Blood Extraction Kit. This clone has more than one count but fewer than ten. Its target antigen remains unknown. Within one base of it there is no much larger clone, and no base qualities were kept.

The V and J segments used are TRBV11-3 and TRBJ2-2, with no confident D gene call. Sequencing used PBMCs. The TCR originated in a human donor in good health. The CDR3: CASSQHTGELFF. The sequence in DNA is TGTGCCAGCTCACAGCACACCGGGGAGCTGTTTTTT.